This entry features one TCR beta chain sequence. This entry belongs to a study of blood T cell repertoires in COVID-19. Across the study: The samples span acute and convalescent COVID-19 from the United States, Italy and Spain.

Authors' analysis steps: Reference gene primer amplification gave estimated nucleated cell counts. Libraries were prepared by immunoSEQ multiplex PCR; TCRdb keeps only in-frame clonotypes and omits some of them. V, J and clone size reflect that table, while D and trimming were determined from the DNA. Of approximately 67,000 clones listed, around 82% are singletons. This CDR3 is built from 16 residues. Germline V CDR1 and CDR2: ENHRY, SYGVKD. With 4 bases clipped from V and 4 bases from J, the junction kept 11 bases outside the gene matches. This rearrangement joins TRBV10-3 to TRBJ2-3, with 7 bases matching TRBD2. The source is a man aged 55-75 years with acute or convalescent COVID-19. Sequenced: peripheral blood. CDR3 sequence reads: CAISALSAGGADTQYF. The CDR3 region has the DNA TGTGCCATCAGTGCACTCTCAGCTGGGGGGGCAGATACGCAGTATTTT.